This T cell receptor (beta chain) stems from a study of PD-1 blockade in classical Hodgkin lymphoma. The CDR3 covers 15 residues. V gave up 8 bases and J gave up 1 base, with 15 bases separating them. The germline V gene encodes CDR1 ENHRY and CDR2 SYGVKD. Each of the patients experienced relapse following autologous stem cell transplantation, and their brentuximab vedotin exposure differed. Reported best responses ranged across complete response, partial response or progressive disease. Points on this clone: What it binds is unknown.

Study-wide results and limits: The authors excluded patients who started nivolumab under 1 year after ASCT.

Sequencing was performed with immunoSEQ multiplex PCR; in TCRdb, only in-frame clones are kept and a portion is missing. The table lists 23,000 or so clones, roughly 80% of them singletons. This sample comprised peripheral blood mononuclear cells (PBMCs), obtained before the second cycle of nivolumab. The rearrangement joins TRBV10-3 to TRBJ1-5; a weak D match, TRBD1 (5 bases). The TCR comes from a human donor with classical Hodgkin lymphoma. CDR3 residues: CAIGGEGTSNQPQHF. The CDR3 DNA reads as TGTGCCATCGGGGGGGAGGGAACGAGCAATCAGCCCCAGCATTTT.